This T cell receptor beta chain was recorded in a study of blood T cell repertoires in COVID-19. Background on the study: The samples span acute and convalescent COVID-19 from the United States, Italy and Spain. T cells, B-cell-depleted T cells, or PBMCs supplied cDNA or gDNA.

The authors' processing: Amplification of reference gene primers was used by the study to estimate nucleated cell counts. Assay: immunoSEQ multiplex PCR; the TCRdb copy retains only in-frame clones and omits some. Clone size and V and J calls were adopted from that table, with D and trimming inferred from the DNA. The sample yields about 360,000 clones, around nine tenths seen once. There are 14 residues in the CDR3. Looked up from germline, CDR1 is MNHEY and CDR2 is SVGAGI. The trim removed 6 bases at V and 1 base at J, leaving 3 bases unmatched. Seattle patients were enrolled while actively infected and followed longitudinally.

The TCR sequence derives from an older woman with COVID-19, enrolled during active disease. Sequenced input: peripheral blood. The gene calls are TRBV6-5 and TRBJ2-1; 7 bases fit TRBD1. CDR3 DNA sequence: TGTGCCAGCAGGACGGACAGGTCCTACAATGAGCAGTTCTTC. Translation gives CASRTDRSYNEQFF.